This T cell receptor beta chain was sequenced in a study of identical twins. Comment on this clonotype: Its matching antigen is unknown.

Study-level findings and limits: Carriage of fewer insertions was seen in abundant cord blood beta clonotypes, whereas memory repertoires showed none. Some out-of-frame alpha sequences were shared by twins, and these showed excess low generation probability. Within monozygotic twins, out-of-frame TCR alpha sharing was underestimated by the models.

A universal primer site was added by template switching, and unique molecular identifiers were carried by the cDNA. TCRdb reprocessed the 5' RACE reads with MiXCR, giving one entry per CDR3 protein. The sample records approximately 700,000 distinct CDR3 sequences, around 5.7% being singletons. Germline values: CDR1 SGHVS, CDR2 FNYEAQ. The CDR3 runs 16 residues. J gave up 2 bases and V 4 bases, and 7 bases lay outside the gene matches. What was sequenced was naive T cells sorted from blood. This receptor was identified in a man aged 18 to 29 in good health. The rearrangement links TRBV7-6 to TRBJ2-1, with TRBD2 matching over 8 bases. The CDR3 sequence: CASSSVSGNAYNEQFF. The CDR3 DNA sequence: TGTGCCAGCAGCTCCGTTAGCGGGAACGCCTACAATGAGCAGTTCTTC.